This T cell receptor beta chain is from a study of cytomegalovirus exposure and HLA in healthy donors. General study findings and limits: The CMV antigen specificity of a few CMV-associated chains was confirmed through in vitro analysis.

This clone has only a few counts. Its antigen is unknown. The PCR ran on 60 Vbeta and 13 Jbeta primers. The assay was immunoSEQ multiplex PCR, and TCRdb's table has in-frame clones only and misses some. The data hold around 140,000 clones, with over 60% observed a single time. This TCR came from a female donor in good health and CMV-seropositive. The sample taken for sequencing was PBMCs.

For the CDR3, the DNA is TGTGCCAGCAGCTTAGGACTCAATGAGCAGTTCTTC. Protein sequence: CASSLGLNEQFF. The rearrangement joins TRBV11-2 to TRBJ2-1; the D is unclear. V gave up 1 base and J gave up 6 bases, with 4 bases separating them. This CDR3 has 12 amino acids. Germline V gene sequence: CDR1 SGHAT, CDR2 FQNNGV.